This TCR beta chain originates from a study of OX40 agonist ivuxolimab in advanced cancers. This clone was detected only a few times. This CDR3 region has 15 residues. Germline V gene sequence: CDR1 KGHSH, CDR2 LQKENI. Trimming took 3 bases from V and 0 from J, leaving 10 bases between them. Libraries were prepared by immunoSEQ multiplex PCR; TCRdb keeps only in-frame clonotypes and omits some of them. The sample lists approximately 70,000 clones, over 90% seen once, with around 16% in the top ten. This rearrangement joins TRBV18 to TRBJ2-3, with no clear D. The receptor was derived from an adult with an advanced solid tumor such as melanoma, head and neck, liver or kidney cancer. The starting material was CD4+ or CD8+ T cells sorted from blood, obtained in a trial of the OX40 agonist ivuxolimab. CDR3 protein: CASSPEQSSTDTQYF. The CDR3 bases are TGTGCCAGCTCACCTGAACAGTCTAGCACAGATACGCAGTATTTT.